The T cell receptor (beta chain) under discussion was sequenced for a study of identical twins (dated by TCRdb to the mid-2010s). Background on the whole study: TCR alpha and beta repertoires from monozygotic twins, unrelated adults of various ages and cord blood were deep-sequenced to test whether fetal clonotypes persist. To rule out contamination, replicate twin experiments were performed at different times with different library preparation protocols. Study-level results and caveats: Because the same donors could not be followed over many years, the conclusions relied on cross-sectional statistical analysis. Abundant cord blood beta clonotypes had fewer insertions, young adult naive repertoires showed a similar but weaker trend, and memory repertoires showed no such trend. Recombination models systematically underestimated out-of-frame TCR alpha sharing in monozygotic twins but agreed with sharing between unrelated individuals. Compared with coincidental sharing between unrelated individuals, an excess of low generation-probability sequences was observed among out-of-frame TCR alpha sequences shared between twins. Excess twin sharing in beta out-of-frame sequences was weaker because fewer shared sequences lowered the signal-to-noise ratio. Invariant T cells such as MAIT and iNKT could partly confound zero-insertion analyses, although diverse VJ usage argued against such confounding for most clonotypes.

The protocol used for the library was 5' RACE. Instrument on record: Illumina HiSeq 2000. A universal primer binding site was added through template switching, and the final cDNA carried a unique molecular identifier so that TCR cDNA molecules could be counted accurately. Specific primers in the conserved constant-segment region were used to synthesize first-strand cDNA for the TCR alpha and beta chains. Each cDNA library was double barcoded, with a SMART-Mk sample barcode plus Illumina barcodes, to control for contamination. Two successive PCR steps introduced TruSeq adapter sequences along with Illumina sample barcodes. The Illumina HiSeq platform was used with custom primers to sequence TCR alpha and beta cDNA libraries. Processing in the source paper ran as follows. MiGEC processed the raw reads to extract unique molecular identifiers, while MiXCR was used to determine the CDR3 positions. Recombination models were inferred per individual with the repgenHMM and IGoR tools using an EM algorithm. Shared clonotype analysis was performed with the tcR package in R, normalizing sharing by the product of cloneset sizes. Out-of-frame nonproductive sequences were analyzed to study raw recombination free of thymic and clonal selection effects. In-frame beta chains were kept once TCRdb had trimmed the public reads at Q25 with fastp and called clones with MiXCR. One record per CDR3 amino acid sequence lists the most common genes and DNA. TCRdb's processing, not the study's, gives the V and J calls here. The sample includes about 290,000 distinct CDR3 sequences, with 9.5% observed a single time. Approximately 7% of the sample comes from the top ten.

With respect to this clonotype: Its target antigen remains unknown. No qualities accompany the bases; no much larger clone lies one base away.

Here V drops 5 bases and J drops 5 bases, and the junction holds 1 base not matched to any gene. The CDR3 numbers 12 residues from cysteine through phenylalanine. Of the read, only the CDR3 DNA is kept; its 36 bases are in frame from base 1. The germline V gene provides CDR1 SGHTA and CDR2 FQGNSA. Only healthy Caucasian donors were included. Three pairs of female monozygotic twins, all aged roughly 18 to 29 years, were included in the twin cohort. Positive isolation kits from Invitrogen were used to isolate CD4+ and CD8+ T cell populations. The same sample was also studied in work on yellow fever vaccine responses in identical twins. The second study also describes: According to the authors, in identical twins the way T cells responded to vaccination appeared partly convergent and partly personalized. The study precisely tracked vaccine-responding T cell clones in identical twins.

The receptor chain draws on TRBV7-2 and TRBJ2-3; 7 central nucleotides agree with TRBD2. Sequenced: CD8+ T cells sorted from blood. The sequence was obtained from a woman under 30 in good health. The CDR3 sequence is CASSGREDTQYF. The nucleotide sequence reads as follows: TGTGCCAGCAGCGGGAGGGAAGATACGCAGTATTTT.